A selection of T cell receptor beta chains follows, all from one sample in a study of blood T cell repertoires in COVID-19. Sequencing was performed with immunoSEQ multiplex PCR; in TCRdb, only in-frame clones are kept and a portion is missing. Of 230,000 or so clones in the sample, roughly 87% are singletons; the top ten hold roughly 2%. The sample taken for sequencing was peripheral blood. Source of these receptors: a middle-aged man with active or convalescent COVID-19. Each CDR3 is given with its conserved first and last residue. D genes are given only for firm matches. Size values are once, few and many counts, or a class for expanded clones, and some rows have none.

TRBV7-3	-	TRBJ2-1	TRBD2	CASSLLPSGNSYNEQFF	TGTGCCAGCAGCTTACTTCCTAGCGGTAACTCCTACAATGAGCAGTTCTTC
TRBV2	-	TRBJ2-7	TRBD2	CASPLGTSGTFYEQYF	TGTGCCAGCCCCCTTGGGACTAGCGGGACTTTCTACGAGCAGTACTTC
TRBV4-2	-	TRBJ2-7	TRBD1	CASSQDRDREGLQQYF	TGTGCCAGCAGCCAAGATCGGGACAGGGAGGGTCTCCAGCAGTACTTC
TRBV5-1	-	TRBJ1-4	-	CASSLTASNEKLFF	TGCGCCAGCAGCCTGACGGCTAGTAATGAAAAACTGTTTTTT
TRBV18	-	TRBJ2-7	-	CASSPGRYEQYF	TGTGCCAGCTCACCAGGGAGGTACGAGCAGTACTTC
TRBV9	-	TRBJ1-3	-	CASSTRTAGNTIYF	TGTGCCAGCAGCACCCGGACTGCCGGAAACACCATATATTTT
TRBV5-1	-	TRBJ1-1	TRBD1	CASSFDRGGTEAFF	TGCGCCAGCAGCTTTGACAGGGGTGGCACTGAAGCTTTCTTT
TRBV3-1/TRBV3-2	-	TRBJ2-1	TRBD2	CASSQPVAAGGQFF	TGTGCCAGCAGCCAACCAGTGGCGGCGGGAGGGCAGTTCTTC
TRBV21-1	-	TRBJ2-5	-	CASSKPGERGVKTQYF	TGTGCCAGCAGCAAACCCGGGGAGCGGGGCGTAAAGACCCAGTACTTC
TRBV27	-	TRBJ2-2	TRBD1	CASSFRPNRGQDGELFF	TGTGCCAGCAGTTTTCGCCCTAACAGGGGCCAAGACGGGGAGCTGTTTTTT
TRBV5-1	-	TRBJ1-4	-	CASSRGNEYEKLFF	TGCGCCAGCAGCAGGGGGAACGAGTATGAAAAACTGTTTTTT
TRBV7-9	-	TRBJ2-3	-	CASSLGHSTDTQYF	TGTGCCAGCAGCTTAGGACACAGCACAGATACGCAGTATTTT
TRBV5-1	-	TRBJ2-1	TRBD1	CASSYLTGTGLNEQFF	TGCGCCAGCAGCTACCTAACCGGGACAGGGTTGAATGAGCAGTTCTTC
TRBV10-3	-	TRBJ2-1	-	CAISDVLQGGEQFF	TGTGCCATCAGTGATGTCCTTCAGGGCGGTGAGCAGTTCTTC
TRBV28	-	TRBJ1-2	TRBD1	CASSFGTGTAYGYTF	TGTGCCAGCAGTTTCGGGACAGGGACCGCTTATGGCTACACCTTC
TRBV18	few	TRBJ2-1	TRBD2	CASSLLAGGYDEQFF	TGTGCCAGCTCACTCCTAGCGGGAGGGTACGATGAGCAGTTCTTC
TRBV29-1	-	TRBJ2-3	TRBD1	CSIGQGTDTQYF	TGCAGCATTGGACAGGGCACAGATACGCAGTATTTT
TRBV27	-	TRBJ2-1	-	CASSSDRLRSSYNEQFF	TGTGCCAGCAGTTCGGATCGGTTGAGGAGCTCCTACAATGAGCAGTTCTTC
TRBV27	-	TRBJ2-1	-	CASTFLNEQFF	TGTGCCAGCACCTTCCTCAATGAGCAGTTCTTC
TRBV7-2	-	TRBJ1-5	-	CASSLAPRHGNQPQHF	TGTGCCAGCAGCTTAGCCCCCCGGCACGGGAATCAGCCCCAGCATTTT
TRBV5-4	-	TRBJ2-5	TRBD2	CASSPLAGGLKGETQYF	TGTGCCAGCAGCCCGCTAGCGGGGGGCTTGAAGGGAGAGACCCAGTACTTC
TRBV25-1	-	TRBJ2-3	TRBD2	CASSQVAGAYTDTQYF	TGTGCCAGCAGTCAGGTAGCGGGCGCTTACACAGATACGCAGTATTTT
TRBV20-1	-	TRBJ2-1	TRBD1	CSASTGGAIRGQFF	TGCAGTGCTAGTACAGGGGGCGCGATCCGTGGTCAGTTCTTC
TRBV24-1	-	TRBJ2-2	TRBD2	CATSDGGANTGELFF	TGTGCCACCAGTGATGGGGGGGCGAACACCGGGGAGCTGTTTTTT
TRBV6-5	-	TRBJ2-7	TRBD1	CASRPGQGYEQYF	TGTGCCAGCAGACCGGGACAGGGCTACGAGCAGTACTTC
TRBV27	-	TRBJ2-7	TRBD1	CASSPTVTGGEQYF	TGTGCCAGCAGCCCTACAGTGACAGGGGGTGAGCAGTACTTC
TRBV6-6	-	TRBJ1-1	TRBD1	CASIGQGRTEAFF	TGTGCCAGCATCGGACAGGGAAGAACTGAAGCTTTCTTT
TRBV19	-	TRBJ2-3	TRBD2	CASTPTSSRTDTQYF	TGTGCCAGTACCCCGACTAGCTCAAGGACAGATACGCAGTATTTT
TRBV9	-	TRBJ1-1	-	CASSYSPGGNTEAFF	TGTGCCAGCAGCTATAGTCCGGGGGGCAACACTGAAGCTTTCTTT
TRBV7-6	-	TRBJ2-7	TRBD1	CASSSNDRGYEQYF	TGTGCCAGCAGCTCTAATGACAGGGGTTACGAGCAGTACTTC
TRBV7-3	few	TRBJ2-6	TRBD2	CASSLTSGPLSGANVLTF	TGTGCCAGCAGCTTGACTAGCGGCCCTCTCTCTGGGGCCAACGTCCTGACTTTC
TRBV9	-	TRBJ2-5	-	CASSVDYAETQYF	TGTGCCAGCAGCGTAGACTACGCCGAGACCCAGTACTTC
TRBV27	once	TRBJ2-7	-	CASRLLASYEQYF	TGTGCCAGCAGGTTGTTAGCGTCCTACGAGCAGTACTTC
TRBV30	-	TRBJ2-7	-	CAWSVLPEGEQYF	TGTGCCTGGAGTGTTTTACCGGAGGGCGAGCAGTACTTC
TRBV5-1	-	TRBJ1-1	-	CASNSDTEAFF	TGCGCCAGCAACTCGGACACTGAAGCTTTCTTT
TRBV27	-	TRBJ1-1	-	CASSLGWQEGGVTEAFF	TGTGCCAGCAGTTTGGGTTGGCAGGAGGGAGGGGTCACTGAAGCTTTCTTT
TRBV3-1/TRBV3-2	-	TRBJ1-2	TRBD1	CASSPEFTGDGYTF	TGTGCCAGCAGCCCCGAATTCACAGGGGATGGCTACACCTTC
TRBV7-2	-	TRBJ2-1	TRBD2	CASSSIGGGINEQFF	TGTGCCAGCAGCTCGATCGGGGGGGGTATCAATGAGCAGTTCTTC
TRBV27	-	TRBJ2-5	-	CASSLRVGYQETQYF	TGTGCCAGCAGTTTGAGGGTTGGGTACCAAGAGACCCAGTACTTC
TRBV7-9	-	TRBJ1-6	-	CASSLAGAKISSYNSPLHF	TGTGCCAGCAGCTTAGCAGGGGCCAAGATTAGCTCCTATAATTCACCCCTCCACTTT
TRBV7-9	-	TRBJ1-6	TRBD1	CASSSSGQGNSPLHF	TGTGCCAGCAGCTCATCGGGACAGGGTAATTCACCCCTCCACTTT
TRBV5-1	once	TRBJ1-3	-	CASSPDSGNTIYF	TGCGCCAGCAGCCCAGACTCTGGAAACACCATATATTTT